The 3 T cell receptor beta chains listed next were all sequenced from one sample in a study of cytomegalovirus exposure and HLA in healthy donors (dated by TCRdb to about 2017). The library was made by the immunoSEQ multiplex PCR assay. The multiplex PCR relied on a mix of 60 forward primers for TCR Vbeta segments and 13 reverse primers for TCR Jbeta segments. TCRdb took over this immuneACCESS table, retaining in-frame rearrangements with V and J assigned. Such tables are incomplete; in checked studies, under half of the missing clones stem from an unresolved V gene, and the remainder is unexplained. This sample is represented by 70,000 to 95,000 clones; less than 65% of them were singletons. The top ten hold 4.5% to 5.5% of the sample. Sequencing was carried out using PBMCs. These receptors were collected from a woman in her 30s in good health and CMV-seropositive.

This clone was found once. The chain recombines TRBV2 with TRBJ1-3; D is perhaps TRBD1 (6 bases). The germline CDR1 and CDR2 sequences are SNHLY and FYNNEI. The CDR3 spans 16 residues. Trimming pared 10 bases from V and 4 bases from J, leaving 23 bases between. CDR3: CATLRLLAGTGNTIYF. The DNA of the CDR3 is TGTGCCACTCTTCGCCTTTTGGCAGGGACAGGAAACACCATATATTTT.

This clone was seen a handful of times. The chain carries TRBV2 and TRBJ1-5; maybe TRBD1 (5 bases). V lost 7 bases and J 1 base, leaving 11 bases between the germline ends. From germline, CDR1 is SNHLY and CDR2 FYNNEI. This CDR3 region has 14 residues. CDR3 region: CASKEGSSNQPQHF. In DNA form, the CDR3 reads TGTGCCAGCAAGGAGGGGTCAAGCAATCAGCCCCAGCATTTT.

Only a few counts were recorded for this clone. The chain couples TRBV5-1 to TRBJ1-1; TRBD1 matches 8 bases. Germline CDR1 reads SGHRS; CDR2 reads YFSETQ. J gave up 1 base and V 4 bases, and 6 bases lay outside the gene matches. The CDR3 totals 15 residues. CDR3 sequence reads: CASSDPGTGNTEAFF. The CDR3 DNA follows: TGCGCCAGCAGCGACCCCGGGACAGGGAACACTGAAGCTTTCTTT.